A single sample is the source of the 27 T cell receptor beta chains below, sequenced in a study of T cell responses to AZD1222 COVID-19 vaccine. TCRdb's copy holds only in-frame clones and misses some; the assay was immunoSEQ multiplex PCR. Found here are some 160,000 clones, 85% to 95% of them singletons; the top ten hold less than 5.5%. The sample in question was peripheral blood, obtained on day 0 of AZD1222 vaccination. The receptors come from an adult in good health.

Here the CDR3 reads CASSLFQTDRATGELFF. The CDR3 coding sequence is TGTGCCAGCAGTTTATTCCAAACTGACAGGGCGACCGGGGAGCTGTTTTTT. This sequence joins TRBV27 and TRBJ2-2; 7 nucleotides align to TRBD1. After removal of 1 base from V and 5 bases from J, the junction contained 10 bases not matched to a gene. This CDR3 is 17 amino acids long. Per germline, CDR1 MNHEY and CDR2 SMNVEV (reference sequence).

A single count supports this clone. The gene calls are TRBV25-1 and TRBJ1-4; no clear D gene. Trimming removed 4 bases from V and 0 bases from J, with 9 bases in between. There are 15 residues in the CDR3. Germline lookup yields CDR1 MGHDK and CDR2 SYGVNS. The CDR3 nucleotides are TGTGCCAGCAGTGTATTAGCCCCAACTAATGAAAAACTGTTTTTT. Translating gives CASSVLAPTNEKLFF.

The chain is built from TRBV19 and TRBJ2-7; tentative D call: TRBD1 (5 bases). The ends were cut back, 1 base at V and 1 base at J, with 11 bases in the middle. In germline, CDR1 is LNHDA, CDR2 SQIVND (reference sequence). The CDR3 has 15 residues. CDR3 bases: TGTGCCAGTAGTATAGGGGGCGGAAAATCCTACGAGCAGTACTTC. The encoded protein is CASSIGGGKSYEQYF. The variable domain in full, completed from reference TRBV19 and TRBJ2-7, reads DGGITQSPKYLFRKEGQNVTLSCEQNLNHDAMYWYRQDPGQGLRLIYYSQIVNDFQKGDIAEGYSVSREKKESFPLTVTSAQKNPTAFYLCASSIGGGKSYEQYFGPGTRLTVT.

This chain connects TRBV28 to TRBJ2-5; 9 nucleotides match TRBD2. The CDR3 loop spans 16 amino acids. The germline V gene encodes CDR1 MDHEN and CDR2 SYDVKM. V lost 3 bases and J lost 5; bases outside the gene matches: 10. CDR3 region: CASSFGREGREETQYF. Here the CDR3 DNA reads TGTGCCAGCAGTTTTGGGCGGGAGGGCCGAGAGGAGACCCAGTACTTC.

The genes are TRBV5-1 and TRBJ2-7; D is possibly TRBD1 or TRBD2 (5 bases each). With 4 bases removed from V and 5 bases from J, the gap between germline ends came to 13 bases. Germline CDR1 SGHRS, CDR2 YFSETQ. The CDR3 covers 13 residues. The CDR3 loop is CASSRMVGDEQYF. The DNA for the CDR3 is TGCGCCAGCAGCCGAATGGTGGGGGACGAGCAGTACTTC.

The chain joins TRBV6-5 to TRBJ1-6, with a weak D call TRBD1 (6 bases). The V gene lost 11 bases and the J gene lost 0 bases, with 14 bases spanning the gap. Per the germline V gene, CDR1 is MNHEY and CDR2 is SVGAGI. The CDR3 consists of 15 residues. CDR3 region: CASGAIGSYNSPLHF. DNA for the CDR3: TGTGCCTCAGGGGCTATTGGCTCCTATAATTCACCCCTCCACTTT.

The chain couples TRBV7-9 to TRBJ1-2; no clear D gene. Germline assignment: CDR1 SEHNR and CDR2 FQNEAQ (reference sequence). The V end was cut by 1 base, the J end by 3 bases, with 6 bases between. The CDR3 is 13 amino acids. The CDR3 loop is CASSLDGHYGYTF. Here the CDR3 DNA reads TGTGCCAGCAGCTTAGATGGCCACTATGGCTACACCTTC. Variable domain in full (rest from reference TRBV7-9 and TRBJ1-2): DTGVSQNPRHKITKRGQNVTFRCDPISEHNRLYWYRQTLGQGPEFLTYFQNEAQLEKSRLLSDRFSAERPKGSFSTLEIQRTEQGDSAMYLCASSLDGHYGYTFGSGTRLTVV.

The V gene is TRBV7-2, the J gene TRBJ2-5, with D possibly being TRBD1 or TRBD2 (5 bases each). The CDR3 is 15 residues long. Germline V CDR1 and CDR2: SGHTA, FQGNSA. Trimming shortened V by 5 bases and J by 1 base, and 14 bases separated the two germline ends. In nucleotides, the CDR3 is TGTGCCAGCAGCCCTAACTGGGGGTCCCAAGAGACCCAGTACTTC. Translation gives CASSPNWGSQETQYF.

The chain employs TRBV5-1 and TRBJ2-1; 7 bases match TRBD2. The junction had 4 bases not matched to a gene; V was cut back by 4 bases and J by 0 bases. Germline CDR1 reads SGHRS; CDR2 reads YFSETQ. The CDR3 totals 15 residues. The CDR3 coding sequence is TGCGCCAGCAGCATCGGGAGGCGCTCCTACAATGAGCAGTTCTTC. This sequence encodes CASSIGRRSYNEQFF.

The chain is built from TRBV6-5 and TRBJ2-3; tentatively, D is TRBD2 (5 bases). The CDR3 contains 14 residues. V shed 7 bases and J shed 2 bases, with 13 bases lying between them. Germline values: CDR1 MNHEY, CDR2 SVGAGI. As DNA, the CDR3 is TGTGCCAGCATTCCACGAGCGGTCACAGATACGCAGTATTTT. As protein: CASIPRAVTDTQYF.

The chain employs TRBV6-5 and TRBJ1-5; D is undetermined. Trimming removed 8 bases at V and 1 base at J, with 6 bases between. Germline CDR1 is MNHEY and CDR2 is SVGAGI. The CDR3 length is 12 residues. The CDR3 loop reads CASRESNQPQHF. The CDR3 DNA reads as TGTGCCAGCCGGGAGAGCAATCAGCCCCAGCATTTT.

V and J are TRBV28 and TRBJ2-5, with 9 nucleotides matching TRBD1. CDR3 length equals 14 residues. Germline CDR1 reads MDHEN; CDR2 reads SYDVKM. J was trimmed by 5 bases and V by 7 bases; bases with no gene match: 8. The DNA of the CDR3 is TGTGCCAGCAATAACAGGGGGCGAGGGGAGACCCAGTACTTC. Amino acid sequence: CASNNRGRGETQYF.

This chain joins TRBV5-8 and TRBJ2-1; 7 nucleotides match TRBD2. The CDR3 loop spans 13 amino acids. Trimming took 4 bases from V and 8 from J; bases not matched to a gene: 6. From germline, CDR1 is SGHTS and CDR2 YDEGEE. CDR3 amino acids: CASSIGLGDEQFF. CDR3 sequence (DNA): TGTGCCAGCAGCATCGGACTAGGCGATGAGCAGTTCTTC.

CDR3 nucleotides: TGTGCCAGCAGCTCGGGGAGGAGGGGCACTGAAGCTTTCTTT. This translates into CASSSGRRGTEAFF. The chain has TRBV7-9 and TRBJ1-1, with D possibly being TRBD1 (5 bases). The V gene lost 4 bases and the J gene lost 4 bases, with 13 bases spanning the gap. Germline CDR1 and CDR2: SEHNR and FQNEAQ (reference sequence). CDR3 length equals 14 residues.

The chain's CDR3 is CASSLGDLNSYGYTF. Here the CDR3 DNA reads TGTGCCAGCAGCTTGGGGGACTTAAATTCGTATGGCTACACCTTC. The chain recombines TRBV5-5 with TRBJ1-2; a possible D gene is TRBD1 (5 bases). The CDR3 is made up of 15 amino acids. Trimming left V 0 bases short and J 5 bases short, with 14 bases between. CDR1 and CDR2 from the germline V gene are SGHKS and YYEKEE (reference sequence). The full variable domain, its missing parts supplied by reference TRBV5-5 and TRBJ1-2, is DAGVTQSPTHLIKTRGQQVTLRCSPISGHKSVSWYQQVLGQGPQFIFQYYEKEERGRGNFPDRFSARQFPNYSSELNVNALLLGDSALYLCASSLGDLNSYGYTFGSGTRLTVV.

CDR3: CASSLGAGGYEQYF. In DNA, the CDR3 is TGTGCCAGCAGCTTAGGAGCAGGGGGCTACGAGCAGTACTTC. J is TRBJ2-7 and V is TRBV11-2; TRBD1 aligns across 7 bases. The CDR3 loop spans 14 amino acids. The germline V gene has CDR1 SGHAT and CDR2 FQNNGV. V lost 1 base and J lost 3; bases outside the gene matches: 3.

The chain uses TRBV12-3 or TRBV12-4 and TRBJ2-7, with D tentatively TRBD1 (8 bases). V lost 4 bases and J lost 7, with 11 bases in between. CDR3 length equals 12 residues. The chain's CDR3 is CASSSQGGEQYF. As DNA, the CDR3 is TGTGCCAGCAGTTCACAGGGGGGGGAGCAGTACTTC.

J is TRBJ1-6 and V is TRBV9; 10 bases are shared with TRBD1. The CDR3 covers 18 residues. Germline V CDR1 and CDR2: SGDLS, YYNGEE. V shed 3 bases and J 6 bases; nucleotides not matched to a gene: 12. CDR3 region: CASSATGGAGGPNSPLHF. CDR3 nucleotides: TGTGCCAGCAGCGCGACAGGGGGCGCTGGGGGCCCTAATTCACCCCTCCACTTT.

J is TRBJ2-2 and V is TRBV5-1, with a weak D call TRBD2 (5 bases). The ends were cut back, 4 bases at V and 8 bases at J, with 15 bases in the middle. This CDR3 contains 14 residues. Germline assignment: CDR1 SGHRS and CDR2 YFSETQ. CDR3 bases: TGCGCCAGCAGCCCGTTGGAGGTATCGGGGGAGCTGTTTTTT. Amino acid sequence: CASSPLEVSGELFF.

This chain links TRBV5-4 with TRBJ2-7, with D perhaps TRBD2 (7 bases). The length of the CDR3 is 16 residues. The V and J ends lost 4 bases and 3 bases respectively, with 20 bases between them. Germline V gene sequence: CDR1 SGHNT, CDR2 YYREEE (reference sequence). The CDR3 DNA follows: TGTGCCAGCAGCGGGGGGGGCCAGGGTCCCGTCTACGAGCAGTACTTC. Amino acids: CASSGGGQGPVYEQYF.

This clone was recorded once. The V call is TRBV3-1 (or the pseudogene TRBV3-2), the J call TRBJ1-2, with D possibly TRBD1 on 5 matching bases. Trimming took off 8 bases at V and 5 bases at J, with 18 bases between the two ends. The CDR3 covers 14 residues. Germline-derived CDR1 and CDR2 are LGHDT and YNNKEL (reference sequence). CDR3 nucleotides: TGTGCCAGCCGCGGAGAGTTGGGACGATATGGCTACACCTTC. This gives the protein CASRGELGRYGYTF.

V usage is TRBV19 and J usage is TRBJ2-1; the match to TRBD2 covers 14 bases. The CDR3 runs 17 residues. Germline V gene data show CDR1 as LNHDA and CDR2 as SQIVND (reference sequence). Trimming removed 5 bases from V and 6 bases from J; junction bases left unmatched: 9. The CDR3 protein is CASSPLWGTSGSNEQFF. The CDR3 bases are TGTGCCAGTAGTCCTCTTTGGGGGACTAGCGGGAGCAATGAGCAGTTCTTC.

The genes are TRBV18 and TRBJ1-1; no reliable D call. The V gene's germline CDR1 is KGHSH and CDR2 LQKENI. Deletions cut 5 bases from V and 5 bases from J, with 9 bases between. The CDR3 contains 12 residues. CDR3 sequence reads: CASSAAETEAFF. The CDR3 bases are TGTGCCAGCTCAGCGGCGGAGACTGAAGCTTTCTTT. Combining the CDR3 with reference TRBV18 and TRBJ1-1 gives the whole variable domain NAGVMQNPRHLVRRRGQEARLRCSPMKGHSHVYWYRQLPEEGLKFMVYLQKENIIDESGMPKERFSAEFPKEGPSILRIQQVVRGDSAAYFCASSAAETEAFFGQGTRLTVV.

In this sample, this clone turned up many times. This chain connects TRBV6-5 to TRBJ2-7, with a possible D match to TRBD1 (6 bases). Looked up from germline, CDR1 is MNHEY and CDR2 is SVGAGI. CDR3 length equals 12 residues. V shed 5 bases and J shed 5 bases, with 10 bases lying between them. CDR3 DNA: TGTGCCAGCAGTCCAACAGGGCACGAGCAGTACTTC. This sequence encodes CASSPTGHEQYF.

The genes are TRBV5-6 and TRBJ1-2; D not certain. Germline V gene data show CDR1 as SGHDT and CDR2 as YYEEEE. V was clipped by 1 base and J by 4 bases, with 8 bases between them. The CDR3 is 13 amino acids. Written as DNA, the CDR3 is TGTGCCAGCAGCTTGTCAGGCTCCTATGGCTACACCTTC. It codes for CASSLSGSYGYTF.

This rearrangement joins TRBV5-1 to TRBJ1-1; the D gene is possibly TRBD1 (6 bases). CDR1 is SGHRS and CDR2 is YFSETQ in the germline V gene. This CDR3 is 13 amino acids long. Trimming removed 5 bases from V and 1 base from J, with 9 bases in between. In DNA, the CDR3 is TGCGCCAGCAGTCTACAGGGGAACACTGAAGCTTTCTTT. Translating it yields CASSLQGNTEAFF.

This clone was recorded only once. The chain couples TRBV7-6 to TRBJ2-7; 7 bases line up with TRBD2. Unmatched junction bases numbered 9, after V lost 5 bases and J lost 5 bases. The V gene's germline CDR1 is SGHVS and CDR2 FNYEAQ. This CDR3 has 14 residues. CDR3 DNA: TGTGCCAGCAGCCTCAGGGAGGGGTCCCACGAGCAGTACTTC. Its protein product is CASSLREGSHEQYF.